Each of the 19 T cell receptor beta chains below was sequenced from the same sample in a study of metastatic and nonmetastatic thyroid tumors. No patient had received any treatment before thyroid surgery. TCRdb ran MiXCR on the PCR reads. The sample yields 89,000 or so clones, roughly 8.6% seen once. Sample: blood. The receptors originated from a female donor with papillary thyroid cancer or a benign thyroid nodule (not recorded which). Some clones in this sample may be carry-over from other donors' samples.

Ten or more counts support this clone. The V gene is TRBV19, the J gene TRBJ1-2; D gene ambiguous. The ends were cut back, 5 bases at V and 0 bases at J, with 10 bases in the middle. The CDR3 is made up of 14 amino acids. Germline values: CDR1 LNHDA, CDR2 SQIVND (reference sequence). CDR3 bases: TGTGCCAGTAGTCCGGGCAGATCTAACTATGGCTACACCTTC. It yields the protein CASSPGRSNYGYTF.

In this sample, this clone turned up many times. The V call is TRBV4-1, the J call TRBJ1-4; D uncertain. V lost 4 bases and J 3 bases, leaving 9 bases between the germline ends. CDR3 length equals 14 residues. CDR1 is MGHRA, CDR2 YSYEKL, per germline. This CDR3 reads CASSLGGPNEKLFF. CDR3 in DNA: TGCGCCAGCAGCCTCGGTGGGCCTAATGAAAAACTGTTTTTT.

This clone showed up just a few times. At the DNA level, this CDR3 is encoded by other sequences in the same sample as well. This chain uses TRBV2 with TRBJ2-3; D might be TRBD2 (6 bases). In germline, CDR1 is SNHLY, CDR2 FYNNEI. This CDR3 is built from 15 residues. V lost 5 bases and J lost 5, with 17 bases in between. The CDR3 is CASSQLTRGGDTQYF. In nucleotides, the CDR3 is TGTGCCAGCAGTCAATTGACTAGGGGCGGAGATACGCAGTATTTT.

Details on this clone: This clone may be a read error of a much larger clone one base away. This chain joins TRBV24-1 and TRBJ1-6; D is unresolved. This CDR3 contains 15 residues. Germline V lookup: CDR1 KGHDR, CDR2 SFDVKD. CDR3 residues: CATLTGPLSNSPPHF. CDR3 sequence (DNA): TGTGCCACCCTCACGGGCCCGCTTTCTAATTCACCCCCCCACTTT.

This clone is a singleton in its sample. The chain is built from TRBV30 and TRBJ1-5; D perhaps matches TRBD1 (5 bases). V lost 2 bases to trimming and J lost 4 bases, with 12 bases between them. Germline loops: CDR1 GTSNPN, CDR2 SVGIG (reference sequence). The CDR3 contains 14 residues. CDR3 protein: CAWSFRTSNQPQHF. The CDR3, as DNA: TGTGCCTGGAGTTTCCGGACAAGTAATCAGCCCCAGCATTTT. Looking up the rest from reference TRBV30 and TRBJ1-5 gives the full variable domain: SQTIHQWPATLVQPVGSPLSLECTVEGTSNPNLYWYRQAAGRGLQLLFYSVGIGQISSEVPQNLSASRPQDRQFILSSKKLLLSDSGFYLCAWSFRTSNQPQHFGDGTRLSIL.

This clone occurred many times. The chain carries TRBV24-1 and TRBJ2-2, with D unclear. Germline V gene data show CDR1 as KGHDR and CDR2 as SFDVKD. Trimming removed 1 base from V and 8 bases from J, with 4 bases in between. The CDR3 has 12 amino acids. The CDR3 reads CATSDLEGELFF. CDR3 coding DNA: TGTGCCACCAGTGATTTAGAGGGGGAGCTGTTTTTT.

This clone is classed as large. The chain joins TRBV6-4 to TRBJ2-2, with D hard to call. Germline V CDR1 and CDR2: MRHNA, SNTAGT. This CDR3 contains 13 residues. V lost 2 bases and J 3 bases, leaving 4 bases between the germline ends. The DNA of the CDR3 is TGTGCCAGCAGTGACAGGGACACCGGGGAGCTGTTTTTT. Encoded protein: CASSDRDTGELFF.

This clone occurred many times. The chain couples TRBV30 to TRBJ2-1; 15 bases agree with TRBD2. CDR1 is GTSNPN, CDR2 SVGIG, per germline (reference sequence). There are 16 residues in the CDR3. V shed 1 base and J 2 bases; nucleotides not matched to a gene: 0. The chain's CDR3 is CAWSGTSGGAYNEQFF. CDR3 coding DNA: TGTGCCTGGAGTGGGACTAGCGGGGGGGCCTACAATGAGCAGTTCTTC. The whole variable domain, filled in from reference TRBV30 and TRBJ2-1, reads SQTIHQWPATLVQPVGSPLSLECTVEGTSNPNLYWYRQAAGRGLQLLFYSVGIGQISSEVPQNLSASRPQDRQFILSSKKLLLSDSGFYLCAWSGTSGGAYNEQFFGPGTRLTVL.

This clone was seen many times. The CDR3: CASSYEGGGGANVLTF. CDR3 nucleotide sequence: TGTGCCAGCAGTTACGAGGGGGGCGGTGGGGCCAACGTCCTGACTTTC. This chain connects TRBV6-5 to TRBJ2-6, with D perhaps being TRBD1 or TRBD2 (6 bases each). V was cut by 2 bases and J by 3 bases, with 11 bases left in between. This CDR3 has 16 residues. The germline gives CDR1 MNHEY, CDR2 SVGAGI.

This clone was observed at least ten times. The CDR3 sequence: CASSEGRGGARSGELFF. The CDR3 DNA reads TGTGCCAGCAGTGAAGGGCGCGGGGGGGCGCGGTCCGGGGAGCTGTTTTTT. This chain joins TRBV6-1 and TRBJ2-2; 9 bases are a match to TRBD2. Germline V gives CDR1 MNHNS, CDR2 SASEGT. The CDR3 is made up of 17 amino acids. The V gene end was trimmed by 1 base and the J gene end by 6 bases; junction bases not matched to a gene: 9.

This clone was recorded at least ten times. The chain is built from TRBV28 and TRBJ2-2; D gene uncertain. The germline CDR1 and CDR2 sequences are MDHEN and SYDVKM. The CDR3 is 17 amino acids. V lost 6 bases, J lost 5 bases, and 22 bases lay in between. CDR3 sequence reads: CASSPGPPGRKTGELFF. CDR3 in DNA: TGTGCCAGCAGCCCCGGACCTCCTGGACGCAAGACCGGGGAGCTGTTTTTT.

As to this clone: Given a much more abundant clone one base away, this may be a read error. The rearrangement joins TRBV9 to TRBJ1-6; D not resolved. CDR1 is SGDLS, CDR2 YYNGEE, per germline. This CDR3 comprises 14 residues. The CDR3 sequence: CASSVEATVSLLHF. CDR3 in DNA: TGTGCCAGCAGCGTAGAGGCTACTGTATCACTCCTCCACTTT.

The chain is built from TRBV5-1 and TRBJ2-2; D perhaps matches TRBD2 (5 bases). The ends were cut back, 3 bases at V and 1 base at J, with 7 bases in the middle. Germline loops: CDR1 SGHRS, CDR2 YFSETQ. The CDR3 spans 14 residues. CDR3 sequence (DNA): TGCGCCAGCAGCTGGGCGGGGAACACCGGGGAGCTGTTTTTT. Amino acids: CASSWAGNTGELFF.

In this sample, this clone turned up many times. The chain has TRBV15 and TRBJ2-5; 9 nucleotides line up with TRBD1. V lost 5 bases to trimming and J lost 8 bases; unmatched junction nucleotides: 12. The CDR3 covers 15 residues. Germline V gives CDR1 LNHNV, CDR2 YYDKDF (reference sequence). The CDR3 DNA follows: TGTGCCACCAGCTTAGCCGGGACAGGGAGAGGAACCCAGTACTTC. Protein product: CATSLAGTGRGTQYF.

This clone was observed at least ten times. The chain employs TRBV11-1 and TRBJ2-3, with a weak D call TRBD2 (7 bases). There are 17 residues in the CDR3. Between the trimmed V and J ends, which lost 0 bases and 6 bases, there was a span of 19 bases. From germline, CDR1 is SGHAT and CDR2 FQDESV (reference sequence). CDR3 bases: TGTGCCAGCAGCTTAGCCGTCGGGGCGGGGGCTGGGGATACGCAGTATTTT. It yields the protein CASSLAVGAGAGDTQYF.

This clone showed up just a few times. V gene TRBV6-1 combines with J gene TRBJ1-1, with D tentatively TRBD1 (5 bases). Germline values: CDR1 MNHNS, CDR2 SASEGT. V lost 4 bases to trimming and J lost 4 bases, with 19 bases between them. The CDR3 is 16 residues long. CDR3 sequence: CASSGAHGKGPTEAFF. The CDR3 DNA sequence: TGTGCCAGCAGTGGGGCTCATGGCAAGGGGCCCACTGAAGCTTTCTTT.

In this sample, this clone turned up many times. The chain links TRBV30 to TRBJ2-3; D is undetermined. The CDR3 has 14 residues. The V gene lost 1 base and the J gene lost 10 bases, with 18 bases spanning the gap. Germline values: CDR1 GTSNPN, CDR2 SVGIG (reference sequence). The CDR3 region has the DNA TGTGCCTGGAGTGGGACCGTCTCCGCTGAGGCGCAGTATTTT. It encodes CAWSGTVSAEAQYF.

This clone occurred many times. J is TRBJ1-1 and V is TRBV11-2, with D possibly TRBD1 on 6 matching bases. Germline lookup yields CDR1 SGHAT and CDR2 FQNNGV. The CDR3 consists of 14 residues. Trimming removed 0 bases at V and 7 bases at J, with 12 bases between. The CDR3 protein is CASSLDRGGREAFF. Here the CDR3 DNA reads TGTGCCAGCAGCTTAGATAGGGGGGGCCGTGAAGCTTTCTTT. The whole variable domain, filled in from reference TRBV11-2 and TRBJ1-1, reads EAGVAQSPRYKIIEKRQSVAFWCNPISGHATLYWYQQILGQGPKLLIQFQNNGVVDDSQLPKDRFSAERLKGVDSTLKIQPAKLEDSAVYLCASSLDRGGREAFFGQGTRLTVV.

About this clone itself: Without the conserved terminal phenylalanine or tryptophan, this CDR3 likely stems from a read error. The chain uses TRBV15 and TRBJ2-1; perhaps D is TRBD1 or TRBD2 (5 bases each). CDR3 length equals 14 residues. V dropped 5 bases and J dropped 8 bases, with 16 bases sitting between them. Germline-derived CDR1 and CDR2 are LNHNV and YYDKDF (reference sequence). The CDR3 loop is CATSPPEGIHEQFL. CDR3 nucleotide sequence: TGTGCCACCAGCCCACCCGAGGGGATCCATGAGCAGTTCCTC.